The 7 T cell receptor beta chains reported below all come from one sample, sequenced in a study of blood T cell repertoires in COVID-19 (dated by TCRdb to the early 2020s). The method behind the library was the immunoSEQ multiplex PCR assay. This immuneACCESS table, as held by TCRdb, lists in-frame sequences with V and J called but not all clones. Of the missing ones, under half trace to an unresolved V gene in checked studies; the others have no known cause. Recorded for this sample are approximately 390,000 clones; more than 70% of them occurred a single time. The top ten clones comprise over 2% of the sample. Sequencing used peripheral blood. These receptor sequences come from a woman aged 55 to 70 with COVID-19, enrolled during active disease.

The chain joins TRBV7-9 to TRBJ2-1; 7 bases align to TRBD2. Per germline, CDR1 SEHNR and CDR2 FQNEAQ (reference sequence). The CDR3 runs 12 residues. Trimming removed 8 bases from V and 6 bases from J; junction bases left unmatched: 4. The CDR3 nucleotides read TGTGCCAGCGGGAGGGCCGTCAATGAGCAGTTCTTC. Residues: CASGRAVNEQFF.

V is TRBV6-6 and J is TRBJ2-3; 10 positions match TRBD2. The CDR3 extends over 14 amino acids. The V gene end was trimmed by 5 bases and the J gene end by 6 bases; junction bases not matched to a gene: 5. Per the germline V gene, CDR1 is MNHNY and CDR2 is SVGAGI (reference sequence). The chain's CDR3 is CASSKRGGPDTQYF. For the CDR3, the DNA is TGTGCCAGCAGTAAGCGGGGGGGCCCCGATACGCAGTATTTT.

About this clone itself: This sample includes further DNA sequences coding for the same CDR3. This chain joins TRBV18 and TRBJ2-5; the D is unclear. Germline assignment: CDR1 KGHSH and CDR2 LQKENI. The CDR3 covers 13 residues. The ends were cut back, 3 bases at V and 2 bases at J, with 7 bases in the middle. This CDR3 reads CASSPQAQETQYF. In DNA, the CDR3 is TGTGCCAGCTCACCCCAGGCTCAAGAGACCCAGTACTTC.

This chain joins TRBV12-3 or TRBV12-4 and TRBJ2-5, with D unresolved. The CDR3 length is 11 residues. V lost 6 bases, J lost 4 bases, and 6 bases lay in between. The CDR3 loop reads CASSISETQYF. In nucleotides, the CDR3 is TGTGCCAGCAGCATTTCAGAGACCCAGTACTTC.

The rearrangement links TRBV30 to TRBJ1-2; TRBD1 agrees at 8 bases. V lost 0 bases and J lost 5; bases outside the gene matches: 14. Per the germline V gene, CDR1 is GTSNPN and CDR2 is SVGIG (reference sequence). This CDR3 has 17 residues. CDR3 loop: CAWSVSEPGTGLYGYTF. CDR3 nucleotide sequence: TGTGCCTGGAGTGTCTCCGAGCCGGGGACAGGCTTGTATGGCTACACCTTC.

This clone was detected only once. This chain links TRBV5-1 with TRBJ1-1, with TRBD1 matching over 7 bases. The V segment lost 4 bases and the J segment 0 bases; nucleotides outside the gene matches: 6. Germline CDR1 is SGHRS and CDR2 is YFSETQ. The CDR3 length is 15 residues. The CDR3 coding sequence is TGCGCCAGCAGCGTGGCAGGGGGTATGAACACTGAAGCTTTCTTT. Amino acids: CASSVAGGMNTEAFF.

CDR3 DNA: TGTGCCAGCAGCCCGGGTCCGGAAAGGTCCTATGGCTACACCTTC. It encodes CASSPGPERSYGYTF. The V gene is TRBV11-1, the J gene TRBJ1-2; D gene ambiguous. From germline, CDR1 is SGHAT and CDR2 FQDESV (reference sequence). The V end was cut by 5 bases, the J end by 4 bases, with 17 bases between. The CDR3 runs to 15 residues.